Shown below are 26 T cell receptor beta chains from a single sample sequenced in a study of blood T cell repertoires in COVID-19. TCRdb's table, derived via immunoSEQ multiplex PCR, lists solely in-frame clones and lacks some. This repertoire shows 150,000 to 200,000 clones, around three quarters found once; its top ten account for roughly 8.3%. Specimen: peripheral blood. These receptors were collected from a man aged 55 to 70 with acute or convalescent COVID-19.

In DNA, the CDR3 is TGCGCCAGCAGCCGGCGGGGCGATTCTCCAGATACGCAGTATTTT. It specifies CASSRRGDSPDTQYF. The V gene is TRBV5-1, the J gene TRBJ2-3, with D possibly matching TRBD2 (6 bases). The V gene's germline CDR1 is SGHRS and CDR2 YFSETQ. The length of the CDR3 is 15 residues. Trimming took 4 bases from V and 4 from J, leaving 16 bases between them. The full variable domain, rest sourced from reference TRBV5-1 and TRBJ2-3, is KAGVTQTPRYLIKTRGQQVTLSCSPISGHRSVSWYQQTPGQGLQFLFEYFSETQRNKGNFPGRFSGRQFSNSRSEMNVSTLELGDSALYLCASSRRGDSPDTQYFGPGTRLTVL.

The rearrangement joins TRBV6-5 to TRBJ1-5; D perhaps matches TRBD1 (5 bases). Germline CDR1 and CDR2: MNHEY and SVGAGI. Trimming pared 6 bases from V and 2 bases from J, leaving 11 bases between. The CDR3 sequence is 14 residues long. CDR3 coding DNA: TGTGCCAGCAGGGACGTGGGGCGCAATCAGCCCCAGCATTTT. As protein: CASRDVGRNQPQHF.

The genes are TRBV27 and TRBJ1-2; 9 nucleotides line up with TRBD1. In germline, CDR1 is MNHEY, CDR2 SMNVEV (reference sequence). This CDR3 has 18 amino acids. Losses at the gene ends were 8 bases for V and 1 base for J; bases not matched to a gene: 17. The CDR3 coding sequence is TGTGCCAGCCGGAGACTCGGACAGGGGAGAAGTGGTAACTATGGCTACACCTTC. Amino acid sequence: CASRRLGQGRSGNYGYTF.

The V gene is TRBV27, the J gene TRBJ2-1, with D possibly matching TRBD1 (6 bases). Germline loops: CDR1 MNHEY, CDR2 SMNVEV (reference sequence). The CDR3 consists of 15 residues. V was trimmed by 7 bases and J by 5 bases, leaving 18 bases between them. The CDR3 DNA sequence: TGTGCCAGCACCTCCCCTCGGGGACACAACAATGAGCAGTTCTTC. Amino acid sequence: CASTSPRGHNNEQFF.

CDR3 loop: CASSILAGGETQYF. The CDR3 DNA sequence: TGTGCCAGTAGTATCCTAGCCGGCGGAGAGACCCAGTACTTC. V is TRBV19 and J is TRBJ2-5; maybe TRBD2 (5 bases). V was shortened by 3 bases and J by 4 bases, with 12 bases between the two germline ends. Germline CDR1 is LNHDA and CDR2 is SQIVND (reference sequence). This CDR3 contains 14 residues.

This chain connects TRBV30 to TRBJ2-6; 7 nucleotides align to TRBD1. This CDR3 is 14 amino acids long. V lost 5 bases, J lost 0 bases, and 1 base stayed unmatched. Germline V gives CDR1 GTSNPN, CDR2 SVGIG (reference sequence). As DNA, the CDR3 is TGTGCCTGGGACAGGGCCTCTGGGGCCAACGTCCTGACTTTC. It encodes CAWDRASGANVLTF. Full variable domain (outside the CDR3, taken from reference TRBV30 and TRBJ2-6): SQTIHQWPATLVQPVGSPLSLECTVEGTSNPNLYWYRQAAGRGLQLLFYSVGIGQISSEVPQNLSASRPQDRQFILSSKKLLLSDSGFYLCAWDRASGANVLTFGAGSRLTVL.

The sample holds a few counts of this clone. This chain joins TRBV21-1 and TRBJ1-6; the table's D gene call, TRBD1, was not cross checked with the DNA. TRBV21-1 is recorded as a pseudogene. The CDR3 runs to 17 residues. The DNA for the CDR3 is TGTGCCAGCAGCGAACGACAGGGGAGGACTATGAATTCACCCCTCCACTTT. Its translation is CASSERQGRTMNSPLHF.

The chain combines TRBV12-5 with TRBJ2-7; TRBD1 might be the D (7 bases). CDR3 length equals 16 residues. With 1 base removed from V and 2 bases from J, the gap between germline ends came to 15 bases. The germline gives CDR1 LGHNT, CDR2 FRNRAP. CDR3 bases: TGTGCTAGTGGTTTGGCACTGGGGGGACAGACCTACGAGCAGTACTTC. Encoded protein: CASGLALGGQTYEQYF.

The chain couples TRBV4-1 to TRBJ2-1; TRBD1 aligns across 12 bases. CDR3 length: 15 amino acids. The germline gives CDR1 MGHRA, CDR2 YSYEKL. The trim removed 1 base at V and 8 bases at J, leaving 3 bases unmatched. CDR3 amino acids: CASSQGDRGLDEQFF. Written as DNA, the CDR3 is TGCGCCAGCAGCCAAGGGGACAGGGGGCTCGATGAGCAGTTCTTC.

V and J are TRBV11-2 and TRBJ1-1; a weak D match, TRBD1 (5 bases). V dropped 5 bases and J dropped 8 bases, with 18 bases sitting between them. CDR3 size: 14 residues. Looked up from germline, CDR1 is SGHAT and CDR2 is FQNNGV. The CDR3 loop reads CASSPGGGSSEAFF. DNA for the CDR3: TGTGCCAGCAGCCCGGGCGGGGGAAGTTCGGAAGCTTTCTTT.

V usage is TRBV7-3 and J usage is TRBJ1-2, with TRBD1 identical over 7 bases. The V gene's germline CDR1 is SGHTA and CDR2 FQGTGA. V gave up 5 bases and J gave up 4 bases; unmatched junction bases: 10. The CDR3 is 15 residues long. The CDR3 loop is CASSPQGGSLYGYTF. CDR3 sequence (DNA): TGTGCCAGCAGCCCGCAGGGGGGTAGTCTCTATGGCTACACCTTC.

V and J are TRBV5-1 and TRBJ1-2; TRBD1 aligns across 8 bases. The CDR3 contains 17 residues. Germline CDR1 is SGHRS and CDR2 is YFSETQ. With V trimmed by 4 bases and J by 5 bases, 16 bases remained unmatched. This chain's CDR3 is CASSIRSDRDVIYGYTF. CDR3 coding DNA: TGCGCCAGCAGCATAAGATCGGACAGGGATGTGATATATGGCTACACCTTC.

The chain has TRBV5-4 and TRBJ1-2; 9 nucleotides match TRBD1. This CDR3 has 13 residues. CDR1 and CDR2 from the germline V gene are SGHNT and YYREEE (reference sequence). The J segment lost 8 bases and the V segment lost 6 bases, leaving 8 bases of the junction unmatched. The CDR3 DNA sequence: TGTGCCAGCAACCTACAGGGGGCGCACGGCTACACCTTC. Translation: CASNLQGAHGYTF.

CDR3 sequence (DNA): TGTGCCAGCTTCGGGACAGGGGTTTTCTCTGGGGCCAACGTCCTGACTTTC. This gives the protein CASFGTGVFSGANVLTF. The gene calls are TRBV19 and TRBJ2-6; TRBD1 matches at 10 bases. The CDR3 is 17 amino acids. The V segment lost 9 bases and the J segment 0 bases; nucleotides outside the gene matches: 8. Germline assignment: CDR1 LNHDA and CDR2 SQIVND (reference sequence).

This chain links TRBV3-1 (or the pseudogene TRBV3-2) with TRBJ1-2, with 7 bases that match TRBD1. Germline-derived CDR1 and CDR2 are LGHDT and YNNKEL (reference sequence). The length of the CDR3 is 14 residues. V gave up 4 bases and J gave up 2 bases; unmatched junction bases: 4. The CDR3 DNA is TGTGCCAGCAGCCGGGACAGTATAAACTATGGCTACACCTTC. Translating gives CASSRDSINYGYTF.

This clone was picked up a small number of times. V usage is TRBV11-2 and J usage is TRBJ2-1; D ambiguous. Germline CDR1 is SGHAT and CDR2 is FQNNGV. The CDR3 loop spans 15 amino acids. The V and J ends lost 2 bases and 2 bases respectively, with 10 bases between them. CDR3 amino acids: CASSLWSRAYNEQFF. CDR3 coding DNA: TGTGCCAGCAGCTTATGGAGCCGGGCCTACAATGAGCAGTTCTTC.

This clone was detected a few times. Other nucleotide sequences from this sample produce the same CDR3. The chain couples TRBV6-5 to TRBJ1-4; 7 bases fit TRBD1. The CDR3 has 15 amino acids. Germline CDR1 and CDR2: MNHEY and SVGAGI. V trimming: 5 bases; J trimming: 2 bases; junction bases outside the gene matches: 5. This CDR3 reads CASSLTGATNEKLFF. In DNA, the CDR3 is TGTGCCAGCAGTCTTACAGGGGCTACTAATGAAAAACTGTTTTTT.

This chain uses TRBV9 with TRBJ1-2; TRBD1 matches 7 bases. In germline, CDR1 is SGDLS, CDR2 YYNGEE. V was clipped by 3 bases and J by 7 bases; unmatched bases: 18. The CDR3 has 17 amino acids. CDR3 loop: CASSAAGQTFGFSGYTF. The CDR3 nucleotides read TGTGCCAGCAGCGCGGCGGGACAGACTTTTGGTTTCTCTGGCTACACCTTC.

V usage is TRBV2 and J usage is TRBJ1-2; perhaps TRBD1 as D (6 bases). Germline-derived CDR1 and CDR2 are SNHLY and FYNNEI. The CDR3 is 14 residues long. V lost 6 bases, J lost 3 bases, and 14 bases lay in between. The CDR3 DNA reads TGTGCCAGCAGCACGGGAACAGGGTACTATGGCTACACCTTC. Translating gives CASSTGTGYYGYTF.

This clone was counted a few times. V gene TRBV5-6 combines with J gene TRBJ2-1; a possible D gene is TRBD1 (6 bases). Germline CDR1 reads SGHDT; CDR2 reads YYEEEE. CDR3 size: 12 residues. Trimming shortened V by 4 bases and J by 7 bases, and 9 bases separated the two germline ends. The CDR3 sequence: CASSAGTNEQFF. The CDR3 DNA reads TGTGCCAGCAGCGCCGGGACAAATGAGCAGTTCTTC.

This sequence joins TRBV23-1 and TRBJ2-1, with a tentative D call TRBD2 (6 bases). TRBV23-1 qualifies as an ORF whose function is uncertain. The CDR3 consists of 16 residues. Deletions cut 0 bases from V and 7 bases from J, with 16 bases between. CDR3 in DNA: TGCGCCAGCAGTCAATCGGGGCAGGGAGGCAGGAATGAGCAGTTCTTC. Translation gives CASSQSGQGGRNEQFF.

The gene calls are TRBV12-3 or TRBV12-4 and TRBJ2-6; D gene uncertain. The CDR3 loop spans 13 amino acids. V dropped 6 bases and J dropped 0 bases, with 3 bases sitting between them. CDR3 protein: CASSSSGANVLTF. The CDR3 DNA follows: TGTGCCAGCAGCAGCTCTGGGGCCAACGTCCTGACTTTC.

The chain employs TRBV18 and TRBJ1-4; D gene ambiguous. CDR3 size: 14 residues. Germline loops: CDR1 KGHSH, CDR2 LQKENI. The V and J ends lost 2 bases and 7 bases respectively, with 11 bases between them. CDR3 sequence (DNA): TGTGCCAGCTCACCAGTCTTCTCGGGTGAAAAACTGTTTTTT. It is translated as CASSPVFSGEKLFF.

This chain connects TRBV7-3 to TRBJ2-3, with TRBD1 as a possible D gene (6 bases). This CDR3 region has 15 residues. Trimming stripped 3 bases from V and 8 bases from J, with 18 bases between. The germline V gene has CDR1 SGHTA and CDR2 FQGTGA. Written as DNA, the CDR3 is TGTGCCAGCAGCTTTCAGGGGCTCGATCCAGGTACGCAGTATTTT. Translating it yields CASSFQGLDPGTQYF.

There are a few counts of this clone. The chain has TRBV27 and TRBJ1-2; 8 bases fit TRBD1. V gave up 5 bases and J gave up 5 bases; unmatched junction bases: 7. Germline loops: CDR1 MNHEY, CDR2 SMNVEV (reference sequence). The CDR3 sequence is 14 residues long. In DNA, the CDR3 is TGTGCCAGCAGTGAAGGACAGGGCAGGTATGGCTACACCTTC. Its protein is CASSEGQGRYGYTF.

This clone was counted a single time. The V call is TRBV25-1, the J call TRBJ1-4, with a weak D call TRBD1 (5 bases). Germline assignment: CDR1 MGHDK and CDR2 SYGVNS. The CDR3 is 14 residues long. The germline V and J ends were trimmed by 1 base and 10 bases, with 13 bases remaining between them. CDR3 sequence: CASSEFSQRGKLFF. The CDR3 coding sequence is TGTGCCAGCAGTGAATTTTCCCAAAGGGGAAAACTGTTTTTT.